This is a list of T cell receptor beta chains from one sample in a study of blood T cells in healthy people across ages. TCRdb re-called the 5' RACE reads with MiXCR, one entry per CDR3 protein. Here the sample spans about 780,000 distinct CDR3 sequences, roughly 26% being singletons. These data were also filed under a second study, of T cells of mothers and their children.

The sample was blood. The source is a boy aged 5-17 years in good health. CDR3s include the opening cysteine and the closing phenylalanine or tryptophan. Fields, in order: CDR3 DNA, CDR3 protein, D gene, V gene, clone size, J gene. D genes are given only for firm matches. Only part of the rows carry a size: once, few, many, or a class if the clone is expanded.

DNA: TGTGCCAGCAGCGTAGGGGTGGACGGGCAGCCCCAGCATTTT
CDR3: CASSVGVDGQPQHF
D: -
V: TRBV9
size: -
J: TRBJ1-5

DNA: TGTGCCAGCAGTTACTGGACAGGGGTTACTGGGGCCAACGTCCTGACTTTC
CDR3: CASSYWTGVTGANVLTF
D: TRBD1
V: TRBV6-5
size: few
J: TRBJ2-6

DNA: TGCGCCAGCAGCCCGGAGAGGACAGGCACAGATACGCAGTATTTT
CDR3: CASSPERTGTDTQYF
D: -
V: TRBV5-1
size: few
J: TRBJ2-3

DNA: TGCAGTGCTCCTCCCGGGACTAGCGGGAGGGGAGATACGCAGTATTTT
CDR3: CSAPPGTSGRGDTQYF
D: TRBD2
V: TRBV20-1
size: -
J: TRBJ2-3

DNA: TGTGCCAGCAGCTTAGGGGCCAGCGGCCACTCACCCCTCCACTTT
CDR3: CASSLGASGHSPLHF
D: -
V: TRBV7-9
size: -
J: TRBJ1-6

DNA: TGTGCCAGCAGTTTATACGGTACTAGCGGATCAGAGACCCAGTACTTC
CDR3: CASSLYGTSGSETQYF
D: TRBD2
V: TRBV12-3/TRBV12-4
size: -
J: TRBJ2-5

DNA: TGCGCCAGCAGCGAGGGGACTAGCGGATCCACAGATACGCAGTATTTT
CDR3: CASSEGTSGSTDTQYF
D: TRBD2
V: TRBV5-1
size: few
J: TRBJ2-3

DNA: TGTGCCGTTGGGGCGGGGTTAAATCAGCCCCAGCATTTT
CDR3: CAVGAGLNQPQHF
D: -
V: TRBV6-5
size: few
J: TRBJ1-5

DNA: TGTGCCAGCAGCGTTAGAGAGACCGTCACAGATACGCAGTATTTT
CDR3: CASSVRETVTDTQYF
D: -
V: TRBV9
size: -
J: TRBJ2-3

DNA: TGTGCCAGCAGCCAAGATAGGGCGGGAGAAAACTACAATGAGCAGTTCTTC
CDR3: CASSQDRAGENYNEQFF
D: TRBD2
V: TRBV4-2
size: -
J: TRBJ2-1

DNA: TGTGCCAGCAGCCACGACAGGGGATACGGCAATGAAAAACTGTTTTTT
CDR3: CASSHDRGYGNEKLFF
D: TRBD1
V: TRBV12-3/TRBV12-4
size: -
J: TRBJ1-4

DNA: TGCGCCAGCAGCCAAGATCGAGACAGGGGGAATAACTATGGCTACACCTTC
CDR3: CASSQDRDRGNNYGYTF
D: TRBD1
V: TRBV4-1
size: -
J: TRBJ1-2

DNA: TGTGCCAGCAGCTTAGGGACCTCGAAGACTCCTAATGAAAAACTGTTTTTT
CDR3: CASSLGTSKTPNEKLFF
D: -
V: TRBV7-9
size: few
J: TRBJ1-4

DNA: TGTGCCTGGACCTATACAGGGAGTTCCCCCTCCCGGGAGCTGTTTTTT
CDR3: CAWTYTGSSPSRELFF
D: -
V: TRBV30
size: -
J: TRBJ2-2

DNA: TGTGCCAGCAGCATCCAGGGGGCTCGGGAGCAGTACTTC
CDR3: CASSIQGAREQYF
D: TRBD1
V: TRBV14
size: few
J: TRBJ2-5

DNA: TGCGCCAGCAGTCAATCTAAGTTCGGGACCAAAGAGACCCAGTACTTC
CDR3: CASSQSKFGTKETQYF
D: -
V: TRBV23-1
size: -
J: TRBJ2-5

DNA: TGTGCCAGCAAACCCCGGGACAGATACTACGAGCAGTACTTC
CDR3: CASKPRDRYYEQYF
D: TRBD1
V: TRBV27
size: few
J: TRBJ2-7

DNA: TGTGCCAGCAGTTCACAGGGGGCCTTAGAGACCCAGTACTTC
CDR3: CASSSQGALETQYF
D: TRBD1
V: TRBV12-3/TRBV12-4
size: few
J: TRBJ2-5

DNA: TGTGCCAGCAGTTATGGACAGGGGTCGGAGCAGTACTTC
CDR3: CASSYGQGSEQYF
D: TRBD1
V: TRBV12-3/TRBV12-4
size: -
J: TRBJ2-7

DNA: TGCACCAGCAGCTTGGCCGTTAGCGGGGCCGTGGGGAATGAGCAGTTCTTC
CDR3: CTSSLAVSGAVGNEQFF
D: TRBD2
V: TRBV5-1
size: few
J: TRBJ2-1

DNA: TGTGCCAGCAGAACGGACTCTAGCTTCTACAATGAGCAGTTCTTC
CDR3: CASRTDSSFYNEQFF
D: -
V: TRBV12-3/TRBV12-4
size: -
J: TRBJ2-1

DNA: TGTGCCAGCAGTCGTTACGAGTGGGGCTACACCTTC
CDR3: CASSRYEWGYTF
D: -
V: TRBV12-3/TRBV12-4
size: -
J: TRBJ1-2

DNA: TGCAGCGTTGCCCAGATTCTCCAAGAGACCCAGTACTTC
CDR3: CSVAQILQETQYF
D: -
V: TRBV29-1
size: few
J: TRBJ2-5

DNA: TGCAGTGCTATCTCCTCGGGGGGGTTTCCCAATGAGCAGTTCTTC
CDR3: CSAISSGGFPNEQFF
D: TRBD2
V: TRBV20-1
size: -
J: TRBJ2-1

DNA: TGTGCCAGCTCCAAGGGACAAACCCGCAATGAGCAGTTCTTC
CDR3: CASSKGQTRNEQFF
D: -
V: TRBV19
size: -
J: TRBJ2-1

DNA: TGTGCCAGCAGCCAAAACGGGAACACTGAAGCTTTCTTT
CDR3: CASSQNGNTEAFF
D: -
V: TRBV3-1
size: few
J: TRBJ1-1

DNA: TGTGCCAGCAGCCCCTACAGGGGCGAGCAGTACTTC
CDR3: CASSPYRGEQYF
D: TRBD1
V: TRBV3-1
size: few
J: TRBJ2-7

DNA: TGTGCCAGCAGTGGCCTCGAACGGGGCATGGCTGAAGCTTTCTTT
CDR3: CASSGLERGMAEAFF
D: -
V: TRBV6-1
size: few
J: TRBJ1-1

DNA: TGTGCCATCAGTGAGTCGGGACAGGCTATCTCCTACGAGCAGTACTTC
CDR3: CAISESGQAISYEQYF
D: TRBD1
V: TRBV10-3
size: -
J: TRBJ2-7

DNA: TGCGCCAGCAGCCAAGGCAGACAGGGGGTTTCCAAAAACATTCAGTACTTC
CDR3: CASSQGRQGVSKNIQYF
D: TRBD1
V: TRBV4-1
size: -
J: TRBJ2-4

DNA: TGTGCCAGCAGCTCCGTGGCTGGTAGCGGGGAAGGGGCAGATACGCAGTATTTT
CDR3: CASSSVAGSGEGADTQYF
D: TRBD2
V: TRBV7-8
size: -
J: TRBJ2-3